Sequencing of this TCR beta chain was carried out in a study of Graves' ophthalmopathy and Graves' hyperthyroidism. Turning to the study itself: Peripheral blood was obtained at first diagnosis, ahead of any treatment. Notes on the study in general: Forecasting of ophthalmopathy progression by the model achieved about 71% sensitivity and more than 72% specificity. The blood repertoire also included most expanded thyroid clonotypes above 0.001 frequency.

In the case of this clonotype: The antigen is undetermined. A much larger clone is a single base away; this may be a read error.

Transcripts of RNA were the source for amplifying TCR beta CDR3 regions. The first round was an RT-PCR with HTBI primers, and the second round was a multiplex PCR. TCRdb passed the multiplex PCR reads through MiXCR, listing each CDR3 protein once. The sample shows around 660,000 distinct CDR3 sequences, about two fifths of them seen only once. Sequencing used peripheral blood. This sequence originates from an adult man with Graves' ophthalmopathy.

CDR3 sequence: CASSFSSGSYEQHF. CDR3 coding DNA: TGTGCCAGCAGTTTTTCTAGCGGGAGCTACGAGCAGCACTTC. The chain couples TRBV2 to TRBJ2-7; 10 nucleotides line up with TRBD2. Germline V CDR1 and CDR2: SNHLY, FYNNEI. There are 14 residues in the CDR3.